The 14 T cell receptor beta chains presented below share a single source sample, sequenced in a study of CXCR3-negative and CXCR3-positive naive CD8 T cells. No antigen has been assigned to these receptors. The libraries of TRB cDNA were prepared using 5' RACE with UMI labels. TCRdb reworked the 5' RACE reads into one entry per CDR3 protein, no DNA. The sample table includes approximately 120,000 distinct CDR3 sequences. The study, taken as a whole, reports: For CXCR3-positive naive cells, TRB CDR3s were more hydrophobic than those of CXCR3-negative naive cells.

The source material was naive CXCR3+ CD8+ T cells from blood. Stated subset: CD45RO-CCR7+CD27+CD95- naive CD8+ T cells expressing CXCR3 (TNR3+). All receptors derive from a human donor in good health. Some clones in this sample may be carry-over from other donors' samples.

The genes are TRBV7-6 and TRBJ2-1; TCRdb lists TRBD2, though no DNA is available to test this call. The CDR3 length is 15 residues. Germline loops: CDR1 SGHVS, CDR2 FNYEAQ. The CDR3 here is CASSLGLAGGHEQFF.

The chain joins TRBV5-1 to TRBJ2-1; with no DNA, the TCRdb D assignment of TRBD1 cannot be verified. Germline assignment: CDR1 SGHRS and CDR2 YFSETQ. CDR3 size: 12 residues. The CDR3 is CASSFGGGEQFF.

J is TRBJ2-3 and V is TRBV9; TCRdb indicates TRBD2, and absent DNA this call remains unverified. From germline, CDR1 is SGDLS and CDR2 YYNGEE. CDR3 size: 16 residues. CDR3 sequence reads: CASSELAGGPSDTQYF.

V usage is TRBV5-6 and J usage is TRBJ1-1. The germline gives CDR1 SGHDT, CDR2 YYEEEE. There are 13 residues in the CDR3. The CDR3 loop is CASSLSPNTEAFF.

The V call is TRBV19, the J call TRBJ1-4. Germline CDR1 and CDR2: LNHDA and SQIVND (reference sequence). The CDR3 is 15 amino acids. This chain's CDR3 is CASSRAEETNEKLFF. The full variable domain, completed using reference TRBV19 and TRBJ1-4, is DGGITQSPKYLFRKEGQNVTLSCEQNLNHDAMYWYRQDPGQGLRLIYYSQIVNDFQKGDIAEGYSVSREKKESFPLTVTSAQKNPTAFYLCASSRAEETNEKLFFGSGTQLSVL.

This chain uses TRBV4-2 with TRBJ2-1; TCRdb's D gene call, TRBD1, goes unchecked for lack of DNA. The V gene's germline CDR1 is LGHNA and CDR2 YNFKEQ. This CDR3 comprises 14 residues. The CDR3 reads CASTGPGENNEQFF.

This chain connects TRBV4-1 to TRBJ2-5; TCRdb's assignment of TRBD1 cannot be checked, as there is no DNA. Germline assignment: CDR1 MGHRA and CDR2 YSYEKL. The CDR3 is made up of 14 amino acids. CDR3 sequence reads: CASSQAGHAETQYF.

The chain uses TRBV28 and TRBJ2-1; as DNA is missing, the TRBD1 call by TCRdb cannot be tested. The germline V gene has CDR1 MDHEN and CDR2 SYDVKM. CDR3 size: 14 residues. This chain's CDR3 is CASSLRDGYNEQFF.

This chain's CDR3 is CASTNLAMSYNEQFF. The chain is built from TRBV28 and TRBJ2-1; TCRdb returns TRBD2, unconfirmable since there is no DNA. Per the germline V gene, CDR1 is MDHEN and CDR2 is SYDVKM. The length of the CDR3 is 15 residues.

V gene TRBV30 combines with J gene TRBJ2-3. This CDR3 has 14 amino acids. Germline CDR1 is GTSNPN and CDR2 is SVGIG (reference sequence). CDR3: CAWSWISNTDTQYF.

The V call is TRBV5-1, the J call TRBJ2-7; TCRdb designates TRBD1, a call that cannot be tested without DNA. The CDR3 spans 15 residues. Per germline, CDR1 SGHRS and CDR2 YFSETQ. The chain's CDR3 is CASIPSQGLAYEQYF.

CDR3 protein: CASSTPRRGQRETQYF. This chain uses TRBV28 with TRBJ2-5; the TCRdb D gene call, TRBD1, has no DNA to confirm it. CDR1 MDHEN and CDR2 SYDVKM come from the germline V gene. The CDR3 consists of 16 residues.

The rearrangement links TRBV4-3 to TRBJ2-7; TCRdb calls TRBD1, which cannot be checked without DNA. This CDR3 spans 13 amino acids. The germline gives CDR1 LGHNA, CDR2 YSLEER. CDR3 region: CASSPITGYEQYF.

V usage is TRBV3-1 and J usage is TRBJ2-7; with no DNA, the TCRdb D assignment of TRBD2 cannot be verified. The CDR3 loop spans 12 amino acids. Germline CDR1 and CDR2: LGHDT and YNNKEL (reference sequence). Here the CDR3 reads CASSQGGLEQYF.